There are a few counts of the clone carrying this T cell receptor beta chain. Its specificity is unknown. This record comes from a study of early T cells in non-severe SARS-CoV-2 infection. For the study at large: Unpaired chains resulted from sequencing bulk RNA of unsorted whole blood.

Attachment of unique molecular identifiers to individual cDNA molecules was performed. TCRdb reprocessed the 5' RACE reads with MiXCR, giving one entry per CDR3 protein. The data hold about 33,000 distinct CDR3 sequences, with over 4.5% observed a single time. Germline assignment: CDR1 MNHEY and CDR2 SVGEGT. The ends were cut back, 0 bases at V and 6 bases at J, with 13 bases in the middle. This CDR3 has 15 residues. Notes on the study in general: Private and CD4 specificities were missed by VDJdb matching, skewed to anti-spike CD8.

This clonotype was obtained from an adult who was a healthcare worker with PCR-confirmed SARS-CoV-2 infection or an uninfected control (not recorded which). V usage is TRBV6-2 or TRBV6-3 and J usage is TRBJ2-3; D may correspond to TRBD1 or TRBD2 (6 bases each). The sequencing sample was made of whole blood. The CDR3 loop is CASSYSTGAPDTQYF. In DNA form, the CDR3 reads TGTGCCAGCAGTTACTCAACGGGGGCCCCGGATACGCAGTATTTT.